This T cell receptor beta chain stems from a study of blood T cell repertoires in COVID-19. Study-wide background: Acute and convalescent COVID-19 samples came from the United States, Italy and Spain. The analysed material was cDNA or gDNA that came from T cells, B-cell-depleted T cells, or PBMCs.

As originally analysed: Amplifying reference gene primers gave estimates of nucleated cell counts. Using immunoSEQ multiplex PCR, the repertoire was profiled, and TCRdb retains in-frame clones only, with some absent. V, J and clone size are those of that table, while D and trimming were read from the DNA. The sample has approximately 300,000 clones; approximately 88% are singletons. Trimming shortened V by 4 bases and J by 4 bases, and 14 bases separated the two germline ends. From germline, CDR1 is MNHEY and CDR2 SMNVEV (reference sequence). CDR3 length: 14 amino acids. This chain links TRBV27 with TRBJ2-7; tentative D call: TRBD2 (6 bases). The sample taken for sequencing was peripheral blood. This TCR was recovered from a woman aged 50 to 60 with active or convalescent COVID-19. CDR3 nucleotide sequence: TGTGCCAGCAGTTCTGGAGGGGCCAAATACGAGCAGTACTTC. It codes for CASSSGGAKYEQYF.